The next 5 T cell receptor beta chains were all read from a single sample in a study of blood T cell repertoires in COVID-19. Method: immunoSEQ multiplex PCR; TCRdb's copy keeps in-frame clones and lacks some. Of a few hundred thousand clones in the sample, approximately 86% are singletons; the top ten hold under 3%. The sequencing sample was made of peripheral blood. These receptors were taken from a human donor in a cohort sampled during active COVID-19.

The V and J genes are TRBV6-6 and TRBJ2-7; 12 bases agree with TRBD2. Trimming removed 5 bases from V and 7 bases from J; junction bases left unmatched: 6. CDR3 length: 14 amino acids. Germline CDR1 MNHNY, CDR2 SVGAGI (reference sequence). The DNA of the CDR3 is TGTGCCAGCAGTAAGACTAGCGGGGGTGGTGAGCAGTACTTC. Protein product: CASSKTSGGGEQYF.

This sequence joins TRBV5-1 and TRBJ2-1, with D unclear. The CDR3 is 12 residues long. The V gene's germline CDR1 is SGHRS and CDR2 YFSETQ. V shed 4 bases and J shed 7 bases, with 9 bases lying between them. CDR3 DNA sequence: TGCGCCAGCAGCCTAGGAACGAATGAGCAGTTCTTC. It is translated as CASSLGTNEQFF.

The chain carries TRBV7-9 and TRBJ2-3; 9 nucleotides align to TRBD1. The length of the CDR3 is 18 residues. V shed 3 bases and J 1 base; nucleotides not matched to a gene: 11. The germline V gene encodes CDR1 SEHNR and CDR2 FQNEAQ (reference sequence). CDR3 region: CASSLSRLGQGRTDTQYF. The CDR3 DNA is TGTGCCAGCAGCTTGAGTCGGCTGGGACAGGGACGCACAGATACGCAGTATTTT. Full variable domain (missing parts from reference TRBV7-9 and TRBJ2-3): DTGVSQNPRHKITKRGQNVTFRCDPISEHNRLYWYRQTLGQGPEFLTYFQNEAQLEKSRLLSDRFSAERPKGSFSTLEIQRTEQGDSAMYLCASSLSRLGQGRTDTQYFGPGTRLTVL.

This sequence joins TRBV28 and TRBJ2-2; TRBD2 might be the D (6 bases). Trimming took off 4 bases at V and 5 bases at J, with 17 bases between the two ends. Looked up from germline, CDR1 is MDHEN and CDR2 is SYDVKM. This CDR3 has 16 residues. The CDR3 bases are TGTGCCAGCAGTTCCGTGGGAGGAGGGAAAACCGGGGAGCTGTTTTTT. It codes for CASSSVGGGKTGELFF.

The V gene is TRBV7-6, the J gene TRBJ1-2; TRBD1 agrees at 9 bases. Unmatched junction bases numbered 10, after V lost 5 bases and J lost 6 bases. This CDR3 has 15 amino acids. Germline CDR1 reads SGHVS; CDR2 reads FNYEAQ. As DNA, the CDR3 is TGTGCCAGCAGCCCTCGACAGGGGGTAGTCGATGGCTACACCTTC. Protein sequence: CASSPRQGVVDGYTF.